The T cell receptor (beta chain) under discussion was sequenced for a study of technical replicates of blood from several donors (dated by TCRdb to 2016 to 2017). Turning to this clone: The antigen it binds to is not known. Base qualities are not provided; no much larger clone lies one nucleotide away.

The library was made by the immunoSEQ multiplex PCR assay. As stored in TCRdb, this immuneACCESS dataset retains in-frame rearrangements with V and J assigned. A fraction of the clones does not appear; measured against another copy, unresolved V genes explain less than half of the discrepancy, and the remainder lacks a known reason. A total of 65,000 to 80,000 clones appear in this sample, 95% to 99% of them only once. The ten top clones hold 0.2% to 0.25% of the sample. Sequencing was done on a sample of T cells isolated from PBMCs. The origin of this receptor is a human donor in good health.

The CDR3 here reads CASKFELESYNEQFF. At the DNA level, the sequence is TGTGCCAGCAAGTTTGAGTTAGAGTCCTACAATGAGCAGTTCTTC. The sequence is built from TRBV2 and TRBJ2-1; the D gene lacks a confident call. CDR1 SNHLY and CDR2 FYNNEI are derived from the germline V gene. Measured from the cysteine to the phenylalanine, the CDR3 is 15 residues long. This entry keeps only the CDR3 DNA: 45 bases, framed from base 1. V is reduced by 7 bases and J by 1 base, leaving a spacing of 14 bases between them.